This T cell receptor beta chain was retrieved from a study of PD-L1 blockade in urothelial cancer. General observations from the study: Better survival was forecast by a pretreatment blood TCR clonality below the median.

Germline V lookup: CDR1 KGHSH, CDR2 LQKENI. CDR3 length equals 14 residues. V lost 3 bases, J lost 6 bases, and 4 bases stayed unmatched. Sequenced by immunoSEQ multiplex PCR; TCRdb stores in-frame clones only, minus some. The profile shows some 56,000 clones, roughly 84% of them singletons. Time point: pretreatment peripheral blood. As to this clone: Its specificity is not known.

This specimen was PBMCs, taken around atezolizumab (anti-PD-L1) treatment. The clonotype was recovered from a man aged 45 to 65 with urothelial cancer. The J gene is TRBJ1-4, the V gene TRBV18; 7 bases map to TRBD1. CDR3 residues: CASSPSRGDEKLFF. As DNA, the CDR3 is TGTGCCAGCTCACCGTCCAGGGGGGATGAAAAACTGTTTTTT.